The entry below gives a single T cell receptor (beta chain) sequence along with its context. The antigen it recognizes is unknown. Base qualities were left out, and no much larger clone turns up one base away. The data were taken from a study of blood T cells in healthy people across ages (dated by TCRdb to 2013 to 2016). Looking at the study overall: In model experiments, template switching captured about one uniquely barcoded TCR beta cDNA molecule for every two T cells. Four age groups were formed from the donors: young (average approximately 15 years), middle-aged (around 37), aged (about 62) and long-lived (about 80). Using the same blood draw, the study looked at two additional independent replicas of 1 million unique cDNA reads for two donors, one aged 18 to 29 and the other aged 80 or older. To avoid experimental bias, donors of different ages were distributed randomly across sequencing lanes. The study measured age-related changes in TCR beta repertoire diversity using deep sequencing normalized with unique cDNA molecular identifiers.

The roughly 39 donors, aged about 6 to 95 years, were systemically healthy Caucasian individuals from Russia. Roughly 11 milliliters of peripheral blood were drawn from each donor into EDTA-treated Vacutainer tubes. Ficoll-Paque density-gradient centrifugation was used to isolate PBMCs, with at least 7 million per sample. Total RNA, at least 6 micrograms per sample, was extracted from PBMCs with Trizol reagent. For every donor, flow cytometry on a PBMC aliquot measured the percentage of naive CD45RAhigh/CD27high T cells. Overall study outcomes, separate from this receptor: Compared with the aged group, the long-lived group had more naive CD4+ T cells, fewer expanded clones and increased TCR diversity, a pattern suggesting age selection. Because profiling used bulk unsorted PBMCs, naive and antigen-experienced compartments could not be compared conclusively. As age increased, observed TCR beta diversity per million T cells dropped in a roughly linear way, and a significant reduction was already evident by age 40. Total diversity estimates from one million sequenced T cells were considered lower bounds and underestimates. The CMV infection status of donors was not known, potentially confounding age-related changes in expanded clonotypes. The percentage of naive T cells measured by flow cytometry correlated strongly with observed TCR beta diversity.

Libraries were prepared through 5' RACE. A second 7 to 11 cycle PCR used a sample-barcoded 5' primer and a J-beta primer mix. Each TCR beta cDNA molecule received a unique molecular identifier from a template-switch 5' adaptor carrying 12 random nucleotides. Each sample yielded at least 3 million CDR3-containing paired-end reads. First-strand cDNA synthesis was performed from all RNA using the Mint cDNA synthesis kit, with priming by a TRBC-specific oligonucleotide. After uracil-DNA glycosylase treatment, a first 18-cycle PCR used universal primers M1SS and BC2_uni_R on all cDNA. Concerning the study's data processing: For normalization, 1 million high-quality reads were randomly selected from each sample, with every read carrying a distinct molecular identifier. Instead of being binned into consensus sequences, reads that shared molecular identifiers were thrown out. MiTCR, with a Q25 quality threshold and the strictest error-elimination algorithm, was used for CDR3 identification, clonotype clustering and error correction. A nonparametric unseen species model using Euler transformation provided a lower-bound estimate of total TCR beta diversity. TCRdb reprocessing: public reads trimmed at Q25 with fastp, clones called with MiXCR, in-frame beta chains kept. Each record represents a unique CDR3 protein, reported with the most common genes and DNA among its rows. These V and J calls rely on TCRdb rather than the paper's analysis. The sample contains some 1,800,000 distinct CDR3 sequences, around 42% of them found a single time. Jointly, the top ten make up approximately 22% of the sample.

V drops 0 bases and J drops 4 bases, leaving 17 bases in between. The CDR3 covers 17 residues, taking in both the cysteine and the phenylalanine. Left in the record is the CDR3 DNA by itself, 51 bases read in frame from the first base. The germline V gene yields MNHEY for CDR1 and SVGAGI for CDR2. The chain joins TRBV6-5 to TRBJ2-3, with TRBD1 perhaps the D gene, on 5 matching bases. The clonotype originates from a human donor in good health. Sequencing was carried out using blood. In nucleotide form, the sequence is TGTGCCAGCAGTTACTCGAGGACACCCCTTGCCCCAGATACGCAGTATTTT. Its product reads: CASSYSRTPLAPDTQYF.